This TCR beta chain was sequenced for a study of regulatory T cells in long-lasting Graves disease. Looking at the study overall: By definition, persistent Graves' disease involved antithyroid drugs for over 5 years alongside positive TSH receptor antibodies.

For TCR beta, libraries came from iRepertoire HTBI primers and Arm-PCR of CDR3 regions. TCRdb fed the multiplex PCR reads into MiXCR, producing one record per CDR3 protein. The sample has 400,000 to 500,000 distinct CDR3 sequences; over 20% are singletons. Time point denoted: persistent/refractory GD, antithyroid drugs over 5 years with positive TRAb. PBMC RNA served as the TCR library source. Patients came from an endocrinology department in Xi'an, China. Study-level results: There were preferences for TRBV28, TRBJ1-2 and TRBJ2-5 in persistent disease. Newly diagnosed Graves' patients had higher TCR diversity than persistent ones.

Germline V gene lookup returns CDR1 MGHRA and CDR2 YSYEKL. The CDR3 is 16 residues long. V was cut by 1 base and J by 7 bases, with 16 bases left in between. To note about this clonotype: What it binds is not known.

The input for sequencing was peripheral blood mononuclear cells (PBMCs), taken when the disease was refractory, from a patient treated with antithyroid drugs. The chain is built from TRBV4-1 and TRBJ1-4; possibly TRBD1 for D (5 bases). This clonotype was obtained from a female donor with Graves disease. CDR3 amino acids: CASSQVGRGAGEKLFF. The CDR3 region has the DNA TGCGCCAGCAGCCAAGTCGGTAGGGGCGCGGGTGAAAAACTGTTTTTT.